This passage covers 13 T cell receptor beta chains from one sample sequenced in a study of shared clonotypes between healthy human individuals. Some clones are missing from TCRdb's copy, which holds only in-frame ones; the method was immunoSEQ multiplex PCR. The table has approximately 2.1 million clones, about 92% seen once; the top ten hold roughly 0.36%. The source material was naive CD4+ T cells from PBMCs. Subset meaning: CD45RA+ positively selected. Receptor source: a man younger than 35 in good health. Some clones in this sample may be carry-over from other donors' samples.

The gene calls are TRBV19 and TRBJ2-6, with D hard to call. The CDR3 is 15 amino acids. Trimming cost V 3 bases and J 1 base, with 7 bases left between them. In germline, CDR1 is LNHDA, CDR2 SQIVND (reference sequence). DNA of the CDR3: TGTGCCAGTAGTATTGGGTATTCTGGGGCCAACGTCCTGACTTTC. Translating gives CASSIGYSGANVLTF.

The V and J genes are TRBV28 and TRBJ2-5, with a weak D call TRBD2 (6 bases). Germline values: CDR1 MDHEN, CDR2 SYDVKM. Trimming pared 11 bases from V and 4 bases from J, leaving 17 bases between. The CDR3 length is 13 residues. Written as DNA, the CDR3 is TGTGCCTCCCGAGCCGGGGGAGTAGAGACCCAGTACTTC. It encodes CASRAGGVETQYF.

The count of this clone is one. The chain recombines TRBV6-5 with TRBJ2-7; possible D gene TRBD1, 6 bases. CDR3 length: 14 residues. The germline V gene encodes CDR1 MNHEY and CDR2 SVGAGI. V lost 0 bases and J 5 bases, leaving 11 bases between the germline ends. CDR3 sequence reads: CASSYSPGAHEQYF. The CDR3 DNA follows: TGTGCCAGCAGTTACTCGCCAGGGGCACACGAGCAGTACTTC.

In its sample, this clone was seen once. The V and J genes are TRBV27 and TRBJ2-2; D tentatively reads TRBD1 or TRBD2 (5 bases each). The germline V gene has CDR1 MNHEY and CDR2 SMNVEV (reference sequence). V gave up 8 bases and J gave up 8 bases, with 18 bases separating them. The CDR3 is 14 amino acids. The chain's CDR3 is CASGLGTPGGELFF. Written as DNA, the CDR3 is TGTGCCAGCGGCTTAGGGACCCCCGGAGGGGAGCTGTTTTTT.

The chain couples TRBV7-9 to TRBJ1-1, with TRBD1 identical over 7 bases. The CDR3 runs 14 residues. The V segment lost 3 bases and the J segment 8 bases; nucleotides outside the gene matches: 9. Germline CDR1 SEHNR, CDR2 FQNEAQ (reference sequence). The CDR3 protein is CASSFNSGQTEAFF. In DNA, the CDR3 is TGTGCCAGCAGCTTCAACTCGGGACAGACCGAAGCTTTCTTT. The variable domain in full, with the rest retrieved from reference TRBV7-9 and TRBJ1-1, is DTGVSQNPRHKITKRGQNVTFRCDPISEHNRLYWYRQTLGQGPEFLTYFQNEAQLEKSRLLSDRFSAERPKGSFSTLEIQRTEQGDSAMYLCASSFNSGQTEAFFGQGTRLTVV.

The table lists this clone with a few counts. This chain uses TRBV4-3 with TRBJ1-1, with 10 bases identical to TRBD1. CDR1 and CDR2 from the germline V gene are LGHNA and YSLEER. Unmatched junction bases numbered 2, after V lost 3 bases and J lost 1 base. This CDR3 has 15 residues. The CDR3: CASSQRDRGNTEAFF. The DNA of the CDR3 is TGCGCCAGCAGCCAGCGGGACAGGGGGAACACTGAAGCTTTCTTT.

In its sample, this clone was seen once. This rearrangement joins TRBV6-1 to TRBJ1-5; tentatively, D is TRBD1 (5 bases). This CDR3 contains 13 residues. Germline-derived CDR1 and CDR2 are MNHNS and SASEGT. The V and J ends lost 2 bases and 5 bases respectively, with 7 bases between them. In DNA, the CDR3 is TGTGCCAGCAGTGAAATGGGGGATCAGCCCCAGCATTTT. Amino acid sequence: CASSEMGDQPQHF.

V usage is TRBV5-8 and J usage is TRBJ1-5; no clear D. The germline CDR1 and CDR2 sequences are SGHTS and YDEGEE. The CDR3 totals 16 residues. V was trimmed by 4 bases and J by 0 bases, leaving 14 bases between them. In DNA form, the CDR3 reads TGTGCCAGCAGCCGTGGGGTGTCAGATAGCAATCAGCCCCAGCATTTT. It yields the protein CASSRGVSDSNQPQHF.

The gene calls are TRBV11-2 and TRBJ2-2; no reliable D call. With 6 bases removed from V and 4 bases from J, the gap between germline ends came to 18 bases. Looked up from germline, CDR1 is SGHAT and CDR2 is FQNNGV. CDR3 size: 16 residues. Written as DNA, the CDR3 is TGTGCCAGCAGGGTTTTTGGCCTACCCCGCACCGGGGAGCTGTTTTTT. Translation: CASRVFGLPRTGELFF.

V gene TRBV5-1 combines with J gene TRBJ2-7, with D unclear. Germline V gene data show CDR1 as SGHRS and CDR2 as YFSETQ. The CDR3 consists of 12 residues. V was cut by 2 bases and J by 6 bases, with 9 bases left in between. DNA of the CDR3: TGCGCCAGCAGCTTAGAGGACGGCGAGCAGTACTTC. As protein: CASSLEDGEQYF.

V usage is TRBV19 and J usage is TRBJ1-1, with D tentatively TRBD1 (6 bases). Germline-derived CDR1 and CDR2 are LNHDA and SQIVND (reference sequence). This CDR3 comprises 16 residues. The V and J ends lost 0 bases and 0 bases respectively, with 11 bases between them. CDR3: CASSIDQNRVNTEAFF. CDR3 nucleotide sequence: TGTGCCAGTAGTATAGATCAAAACAGGGTGAACACTGAAGCTTTCTTT.

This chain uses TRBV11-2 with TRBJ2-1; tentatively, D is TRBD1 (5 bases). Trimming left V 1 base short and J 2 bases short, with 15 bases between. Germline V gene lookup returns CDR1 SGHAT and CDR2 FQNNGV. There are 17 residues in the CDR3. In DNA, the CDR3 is TGTGCCAGCAGCTTAGTTTCGCTAGGGGTAGCCTACAATGAGCAGTTCTTC. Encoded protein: CASSLVSLGVAYNEQFF.

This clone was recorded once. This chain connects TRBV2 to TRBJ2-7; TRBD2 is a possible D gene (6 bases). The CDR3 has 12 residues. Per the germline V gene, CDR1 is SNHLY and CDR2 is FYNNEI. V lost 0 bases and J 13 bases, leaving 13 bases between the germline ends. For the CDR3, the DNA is TGTGCCAGCAGTGAAGCGGGCGGGGTGGCTTACTTC. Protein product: CASSEAGGVAYF.